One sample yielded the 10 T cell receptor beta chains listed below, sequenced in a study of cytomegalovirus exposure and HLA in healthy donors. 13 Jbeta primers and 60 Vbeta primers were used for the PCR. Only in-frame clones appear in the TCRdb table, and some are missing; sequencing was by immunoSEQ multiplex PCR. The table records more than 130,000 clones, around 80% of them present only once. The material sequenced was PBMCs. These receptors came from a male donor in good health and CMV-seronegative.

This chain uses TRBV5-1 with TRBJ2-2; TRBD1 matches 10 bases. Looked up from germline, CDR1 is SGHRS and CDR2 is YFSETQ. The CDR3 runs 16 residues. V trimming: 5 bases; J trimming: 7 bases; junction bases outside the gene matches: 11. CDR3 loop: CASSPLGTGVSGELFF. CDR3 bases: TGCGCCAGCAGTCCCTTAGGGACAGGGGTTAGCGGGGAGCTGTTTTTT.

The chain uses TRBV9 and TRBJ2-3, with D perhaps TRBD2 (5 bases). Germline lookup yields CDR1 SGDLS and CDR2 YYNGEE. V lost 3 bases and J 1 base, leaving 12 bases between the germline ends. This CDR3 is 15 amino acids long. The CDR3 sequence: CASSAARGGTDTQYF. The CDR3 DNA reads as TGTGCCAGCAGCGCTGCCCGGGGTGGCACAGATACGCAGTATTTT.

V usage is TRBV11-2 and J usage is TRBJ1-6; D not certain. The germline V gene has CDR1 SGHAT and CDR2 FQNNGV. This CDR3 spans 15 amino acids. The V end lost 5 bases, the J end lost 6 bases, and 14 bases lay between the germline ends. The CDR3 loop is CASSPERRPNSPLHF. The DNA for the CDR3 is TGTGCCAGCAGCCCAGAGCGACGGCCTAATTCACCCCTCCACTTT.

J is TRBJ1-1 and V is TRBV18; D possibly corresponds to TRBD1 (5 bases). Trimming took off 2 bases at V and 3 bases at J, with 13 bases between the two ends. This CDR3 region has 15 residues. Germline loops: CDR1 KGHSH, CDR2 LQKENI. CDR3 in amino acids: CASSPVGGGDTEAFF. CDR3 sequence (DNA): TGTGCCAGCTCACCAGTTGGGGGAGGGGACACTGAAGCTTTCTTT.

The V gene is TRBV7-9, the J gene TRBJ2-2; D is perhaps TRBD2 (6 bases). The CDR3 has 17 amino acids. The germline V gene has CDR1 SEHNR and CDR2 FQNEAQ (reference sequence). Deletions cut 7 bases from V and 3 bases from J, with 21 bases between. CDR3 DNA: TGTGCCAGCACCCCGCGTGGGGCGGGGTCGGACACCGGGGAGCTGTTTTTT. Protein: CASTPRGAGSDTGELFF.

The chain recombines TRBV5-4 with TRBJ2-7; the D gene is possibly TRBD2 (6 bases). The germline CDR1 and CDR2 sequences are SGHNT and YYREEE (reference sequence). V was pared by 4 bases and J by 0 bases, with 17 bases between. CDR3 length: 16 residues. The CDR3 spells CASSPGTSRSSYEQYF. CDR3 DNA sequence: TGTGCCAGCAGCCCCGGGACTTCCAGGAGCTCCTACGAGCAGTACTTC.

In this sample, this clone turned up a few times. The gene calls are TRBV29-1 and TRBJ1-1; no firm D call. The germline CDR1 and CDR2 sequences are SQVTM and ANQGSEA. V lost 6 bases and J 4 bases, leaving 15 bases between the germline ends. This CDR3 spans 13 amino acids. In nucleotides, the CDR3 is TGCAGCGTCATTATGCCGGTCGGCACTGAAGCTTTCTTT. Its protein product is CSVIMPVGTEAFF.

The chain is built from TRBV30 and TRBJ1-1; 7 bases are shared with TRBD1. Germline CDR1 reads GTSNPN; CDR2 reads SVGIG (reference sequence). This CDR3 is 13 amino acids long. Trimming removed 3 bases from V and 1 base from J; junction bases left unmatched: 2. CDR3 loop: CAWRRQGNTEAFF. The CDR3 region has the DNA TGTGCCTGGAGAAGACAGGGGAACACTGAAGCTTTCTTT.

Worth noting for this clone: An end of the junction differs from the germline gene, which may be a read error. CDR3 in amino acids: CASRLSGANGLTF. In DNA form, the CDR3 reads TGTGCCAGCAGATTATCTGGGGCCAACGGCCTGACTTTC. This chain uses TRBV27 with TRBJ2-6; a possible D gene is TRBD1 (5 bases). Germline loops: CDR1 MNHEY, CDR2 SMNVEV (reference sequence). This CDR3 contains 13 residues.

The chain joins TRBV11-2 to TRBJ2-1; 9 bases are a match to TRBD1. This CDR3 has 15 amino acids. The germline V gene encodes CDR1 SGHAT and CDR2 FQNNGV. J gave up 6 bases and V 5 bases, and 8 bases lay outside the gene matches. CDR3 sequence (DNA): TGTGCCAGCAGCCCGGGTCGACAGGGGGGCAATGAGCAGTTCTTC. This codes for CASSPGRQGGNEQFF.